The sequence of this T cell receptor (beta chain) was determined in a study of blood T cells in healthy people across ages. This clonotype was detected only a few times. This CDR3 contains 14 residues. The germline V gene encodes CDR1 LNHNV and CDR2 YYDKDF (reference sequence). Together with a sample-barcoded 5' primer, a J-beta primer mix was included in a second PCR lasting roughly 6 to 12 cycles. TCRdb independently ran MiXCR on the 5' RACE reads; one entry per CDR3 protein. The data contain 780,000 or so distinct CDR3 sequences, around a quarter of them singletons. This same sample was also part of a study on T cells of mothers and their children.

The V gene is TRBV15, the J gene TRBJ2-5, with TRBD1 matching over 8 bases. The better agreement between TRBJ2-1 and the DNA end casts doubt on the J call. This TCR was sampled from a boy under 18 in good health. Material: blood. The CDR3 is CATSTEDRAGEQFF. In nucleotides, the CDR3 is TGTGCCACCAGCACAGAGGACAGGGCGGGTGAGCAGTTCTTC.